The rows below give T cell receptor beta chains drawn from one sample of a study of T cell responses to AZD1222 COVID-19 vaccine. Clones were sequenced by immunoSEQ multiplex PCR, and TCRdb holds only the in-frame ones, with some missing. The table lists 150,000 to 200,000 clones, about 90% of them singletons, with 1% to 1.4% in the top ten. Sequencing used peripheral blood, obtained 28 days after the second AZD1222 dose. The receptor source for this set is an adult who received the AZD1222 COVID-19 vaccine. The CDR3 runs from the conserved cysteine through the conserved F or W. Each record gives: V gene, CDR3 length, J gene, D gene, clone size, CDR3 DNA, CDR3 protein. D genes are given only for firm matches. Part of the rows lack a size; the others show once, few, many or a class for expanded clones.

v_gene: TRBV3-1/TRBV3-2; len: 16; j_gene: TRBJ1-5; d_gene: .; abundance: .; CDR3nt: TGTGCCAGCAGCCAAGGGACAGTTTATAGCAATCAGCCCCAGCATTTT; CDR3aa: CASSQGTVYSNQPQHF
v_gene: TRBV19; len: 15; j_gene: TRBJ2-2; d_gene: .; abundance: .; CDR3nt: TGTGCCAGTGGCTCGCCGAGCGACGACACCGGGGAGCTGTTTTTT; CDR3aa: CASGSPSDDTGELFF
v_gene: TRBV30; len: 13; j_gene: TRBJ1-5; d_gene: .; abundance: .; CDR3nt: TGTGCCTGGAGTTCCGGGGGCAATCAGCCCCAGCATTTT; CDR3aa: CAWSSGGNQPQHF
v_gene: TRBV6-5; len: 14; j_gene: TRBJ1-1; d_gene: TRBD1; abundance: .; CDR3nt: TGTGCCAGCAGTTCAGGGGGCTTGAACACTGAAGCTTTCTTT; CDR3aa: CASSSGGLNTEAFF
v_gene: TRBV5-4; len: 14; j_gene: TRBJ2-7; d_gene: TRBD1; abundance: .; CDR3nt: TGTGCCAGCAGCACCTCGACAGGGTCCCACGAGCAGTACTTC; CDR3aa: CASSTSTGSHEQYF
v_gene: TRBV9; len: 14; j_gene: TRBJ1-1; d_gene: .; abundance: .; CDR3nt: TGTGCCAGCAGCGGACAGGAGTGGGGCACTGAAGCTTTCTTT; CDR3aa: CASSGQEWGTEAFF
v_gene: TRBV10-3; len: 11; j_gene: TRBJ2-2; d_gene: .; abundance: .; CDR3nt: TGTGCCATCGGGGGCACCGGGGAGCTGTTTTTT; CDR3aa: CAIGGTGELFF
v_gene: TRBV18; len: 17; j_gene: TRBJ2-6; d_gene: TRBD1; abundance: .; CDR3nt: TGTGCCAGCTCACCACGGGACAGGGGCTCTGGGGCCAACGTCCTGACTTTC; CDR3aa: CASSPRDRGSGANVLTF
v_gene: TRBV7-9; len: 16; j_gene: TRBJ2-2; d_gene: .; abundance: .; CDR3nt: TGTGCCAGCGCGGCCAAAGGGGTCCCTCTGACCGGGGAGCTGTTTTTT; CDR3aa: CASAAKGVPLTGELFF
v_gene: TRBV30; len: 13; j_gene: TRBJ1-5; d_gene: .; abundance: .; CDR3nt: TGTGCCTGGAGTTCCGAAGGGGATCGGCCCCAGCATTTT; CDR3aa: CAWSSEGDRPQHF
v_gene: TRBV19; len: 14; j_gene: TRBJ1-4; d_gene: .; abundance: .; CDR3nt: TGTGCCAGTAGCCGACAAGGAACTAATGAAAAACTGTTTTTT; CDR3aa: CASSRQGTNEKLFF
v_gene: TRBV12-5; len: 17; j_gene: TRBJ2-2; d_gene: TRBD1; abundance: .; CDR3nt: TGTGCTAGTGGTTTGTCCCCGGGACAGACGAACACCGGGGAGCTGTTTTTT; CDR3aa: CASGLSPGQTNTGELFF
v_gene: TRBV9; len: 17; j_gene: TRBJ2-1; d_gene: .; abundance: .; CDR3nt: TGTGCCAGCAGCGTAGGCGGCAGCCCGGGGTCCTACAATGAGCAGTTCTTC; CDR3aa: CASSVGGSPGSYNEQFF
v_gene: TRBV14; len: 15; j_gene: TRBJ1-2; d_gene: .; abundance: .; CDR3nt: TGTGCCAGCAGCCAAGGCGCCGCCACCCCCTATGGCTACACCTTC; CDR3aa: CASSQGAATPYGYTF
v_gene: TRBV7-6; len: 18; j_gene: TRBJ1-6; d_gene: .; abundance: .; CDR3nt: TGTGCCAGCAGCTTAGTCGCGTCAGGCAGCTCCTATAATTCACCCCTCCACTTT; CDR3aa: CASSLVASGSSYNSPLHF
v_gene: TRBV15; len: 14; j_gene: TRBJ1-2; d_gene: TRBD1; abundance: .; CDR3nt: TGTGCCACGGAGGGGGACAGGGGACACTATGGCTACACCTTC; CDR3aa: CATEGDRGHYGYTF
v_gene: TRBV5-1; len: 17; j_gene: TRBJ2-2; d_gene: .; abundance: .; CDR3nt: TGCGCCAGCAGCTTGAACACCGGGACACGGCCGCCCGGGGAGCTGTTTTTT; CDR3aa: CASSLNTGTRPPGELFF
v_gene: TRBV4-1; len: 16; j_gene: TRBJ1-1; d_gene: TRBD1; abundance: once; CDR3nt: TGCGCCAGCAGCCAAAGTCCCCAGGGGGAGAGCACTGAAGCTTTCTTT; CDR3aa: CASSQSPQGESTEAFF
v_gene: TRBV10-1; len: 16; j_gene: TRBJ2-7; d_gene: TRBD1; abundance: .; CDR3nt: TGCGCCAGCAAGTGGATAATCGGACAGGGGGAATACGAGCAGTACTTC; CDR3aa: CASKWIIGQGEYEQYF
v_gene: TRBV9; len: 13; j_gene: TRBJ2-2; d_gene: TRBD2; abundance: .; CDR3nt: TGTGCCAGCAGCGCCCGGGGGGCCGGGGAGCTGTTTTTT; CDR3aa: CASSARGAGELFF
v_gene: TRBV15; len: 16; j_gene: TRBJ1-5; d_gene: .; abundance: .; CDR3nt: TGTGCCACCAGCAGAGAAATACAGAGGGGAAATCAGCCCCAGCATTTT; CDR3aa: CATSREIQRGNQPQHF
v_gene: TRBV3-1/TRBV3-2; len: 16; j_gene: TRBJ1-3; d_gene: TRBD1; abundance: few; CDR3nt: TGTGCCAGCAGCCAATTGCCAGGGGGCTTCGGAAACACCATATATTTT; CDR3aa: CASSQLPGGFGNTIYF
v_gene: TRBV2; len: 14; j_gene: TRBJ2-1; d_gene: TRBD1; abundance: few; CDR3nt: TGTGCCAGCAATCCGGGACAGGGGGGCAATGAGCAGTTCTTC; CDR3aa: CASNPGQGGNEQFF
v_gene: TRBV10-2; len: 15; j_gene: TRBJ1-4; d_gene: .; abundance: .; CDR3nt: TGCGCCAGCAGTGATAATTCGGCAACTAATGAAAAACTGTTTTTT; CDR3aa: CASSDNSATNEKLFF
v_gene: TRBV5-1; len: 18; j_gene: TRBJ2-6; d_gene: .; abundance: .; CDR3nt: TGCGCCAGCAGCTCATATGGGGGGCGTAGCTCTGGGGCCAACGTCCTGACTTTC; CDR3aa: CASSSYGGRSSGANVLTF
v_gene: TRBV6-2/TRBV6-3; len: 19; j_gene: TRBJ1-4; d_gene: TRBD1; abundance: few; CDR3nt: TGTGCCAGCAGCCCACTCCCGGGACAGGGATCTTCAACTAATGAAAAACTGTTTTTT; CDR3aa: CASSPLPGQGSSTNEKLFF
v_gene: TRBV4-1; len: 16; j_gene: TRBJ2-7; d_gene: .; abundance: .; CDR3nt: TGCGCCAGCAGCCAGTACACAGGGTCAATTTCCTACGAGCAGTACTTC; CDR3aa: CASSQYTGSISYEQYF
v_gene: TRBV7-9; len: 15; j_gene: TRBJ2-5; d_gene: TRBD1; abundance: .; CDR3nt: TGTGCCAGCAGCCCAGAGGGACAGGGAGAAGAGACCCAGTACTTC; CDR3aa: CASSPEGQGEETQYF